This T cell receptor (beta chain) derives from a study of naive and memory T cell subsets. This clonotype has ten or more counts. Two oligonucleotides, mixed equimolar, formed the beta constant-region primer covering TRBC1 and TRBC2. Four rounds of PCR amplified the ligated cDNA using nested alpha and beta constant-region primers plus SP2. One entry per CDR3 protein results from TCRdb running MiXCR on the UMI-ligation and nested PCR reads. The sample includes over 2,500 distinct CDR3 sequences, less than 7.5% seen only once; the top ten take roughly 84%. Germline-derived CDR1 and CDR2 are LGHDT and YNNKEL (reference sequence). The length of the CDR3 is 14 residues. V shed 4 bases, J shed 3 bases, and the junction held 2 bases outside the gene matches.

The receptor was isolated from a human donor in good health. The chain links TRBV3-1 to TRBJ2-7, with TRBD2 matching over 11 bases. Material: effector memory CD8+ T cells from blood. Subset meaning: effector memory, CD45RA- CD27-. The CDR3 nucleotides read TGTGCCAGCAGCCTTGGGACTAGCGGCTACGAGCAGTACTTC. As protein: CASSLGTSGYEQYF.